This T cell receptor (beta chain) was sequenced in a study of T cell repertoires and HLA-DP antigens. Study at large: Sorted CD137+CD4+ samples averaged roughly 200 ng DNA; pre-culture CD4+ samples, roughly 1,200 ng.

Amplification used primers for 54 TRBV and 13 TRBJ segments. Libraries were prepared by immunoSEQ multiplex PCR; TCRdb keeps only in-frame clonotypes and omits some of them. The sample has roughly 120,000 clones; almost 95% are singletons. Turning to this clone: The target antigen is unknown. A junction boundary mismatches the germline segment, possibly from a read error. Other DNA sequences from this sample encode an identical CDR3 as well.

The CDR3 is 12 residues long. CDR1 and CDR2 (germline): MDHEN, SYDVKM. Untouched CD4+ T cells were isolated by negative selection, averaging about 98% purity. Source material: CD4+ T cells from PBMCs. The source is a woman under 30 in good health and CMV-seronegative. J is TRBJ2-1 and V is TRBV28; 8 bases match TRBD2. DNA of the CDR3: TGTGCTAGCAGTGGGACTAGTGGTGAGCAGTTCTTC. Translated, it gives CASSGTSGEQFF.